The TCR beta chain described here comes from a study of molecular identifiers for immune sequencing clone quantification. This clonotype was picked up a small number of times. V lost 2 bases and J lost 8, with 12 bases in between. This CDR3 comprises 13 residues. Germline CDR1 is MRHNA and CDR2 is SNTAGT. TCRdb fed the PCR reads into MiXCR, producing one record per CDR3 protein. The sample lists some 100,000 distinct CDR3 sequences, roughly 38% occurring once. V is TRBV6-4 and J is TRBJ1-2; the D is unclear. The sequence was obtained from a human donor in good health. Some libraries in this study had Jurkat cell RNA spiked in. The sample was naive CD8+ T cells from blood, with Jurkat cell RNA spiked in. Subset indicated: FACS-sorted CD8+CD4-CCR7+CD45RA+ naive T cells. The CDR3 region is CASSDGLSQGYTF. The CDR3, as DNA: TGTGCCAGCAGTGACGGGCTCTCCCAAGGCTACACCTTC.